The present entry profiles one T cell receptor (beta chain) with its context. The antigen is not known. The junction does not match germline at one end; this may be a read error. The data are from a study of metastatic and nonmetastatic thyroid tumors. Turning to the study itself: Across peripheral blood and tumor or nodule tissue samples taken from malignant and benign thyroid patients, the repertoires were compared with one another.

Study-wide points: Reports indicated that malignant thyroid tumors showed significantly higher TCR beta diversity than benign nodules did, in blood and tumor.

No treatment of any kind had been given to any patient before thyroid surgery. Germline CDR1 and CDR2: SGHTA and FQGNSA. This CDR3 has 12 residues. With MiXCR, TCRdb called clones anew from the PCR reads. The sample lists 30,000 to 40,000 clones; about a fifth were seen once. The sample consisted of tumor tissue. The V and J genes are TRBV7-2 and TRBJ2-7; D is tentatively TRBD1 or TRBD2 (5 bases each). The receptor was isolated from a male donor with papillary thyroid cancer or a benign thyroid nodule (not recorded which). Some clones in this sample may be carry-over from other donors' samples. The CDR3: CASNLGEHGQYF. The CDR3 bases are TGTGCCAGCAACTTAGGGGAGCATGGGCAGTACTTC.